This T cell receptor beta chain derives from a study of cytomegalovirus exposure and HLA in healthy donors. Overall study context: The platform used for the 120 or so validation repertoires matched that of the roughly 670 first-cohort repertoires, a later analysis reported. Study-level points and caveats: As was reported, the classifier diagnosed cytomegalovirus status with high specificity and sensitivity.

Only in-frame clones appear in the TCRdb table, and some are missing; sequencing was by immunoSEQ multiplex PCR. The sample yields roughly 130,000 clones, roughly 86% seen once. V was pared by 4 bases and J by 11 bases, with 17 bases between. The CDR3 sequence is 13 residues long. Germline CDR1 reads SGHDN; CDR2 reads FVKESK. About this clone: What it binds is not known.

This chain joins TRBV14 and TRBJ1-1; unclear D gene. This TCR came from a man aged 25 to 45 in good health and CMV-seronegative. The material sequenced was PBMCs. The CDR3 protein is CASSLEVRVAAFF. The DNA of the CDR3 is TGTGCCAGCAGCCTTGAGGTGAGGGTAGCTGCTTTCTTT.